A selection of T cell receptor beta chains follows, all from one sample in a study of regulatory T cells in long-lasting Graves disease. TCRdb re-called the multiplex PCR reads with MiXCR, one entry per CDR3 protein. The sample lists roughly 500,000 distinct CDR3 sequences; around 12% were seen once. Separately, the same data were catalogued under a study of T cells in Graves' hyperthyroidism and ophthalmopathy.

The specimen was peripheral blood mononuclear cells (PBMCs), collected at new diagnosis, from a patient treated with antithyroid drugs. These TCRs come from a woman aged 25 to 39 with Graves disease. CDR3s include the opening cysteine and the closing phenylalanine or tryptophan. Fields, in order: V gene, clone size, J gene, D gene, CDR3 DNA, CDR3 protein. The D gene is left open where the match is weak. Where a row states a size, it is once, few, many or the class of an expanded clone; other rows omit it.

>TRBV6-1|NA|TRBJ2-5|NA
TGTGCCAGCAGTCAGGGCGGAAGGAAGACCCAGTACTTC
CASSQGGRKTQYF
>TRBV6-1|many|TRBJ1-6|NA
TGTGCCAGCAGTATAGGGGCCCCGGCAAGCTCCTATAATTCACCCCTCCACTTT
CASSIGAPASSYNSPLHF
>TRBV18|NA|TRBJ1-6|NA
TGTGCCAGCTCACCCCAAGCACAGGACTCCTATAATTCACCCCTCCACTTT
CASSPQAQDSYNSPLHF
>TRBV5-1|NA|TRBJ2-2|NA
TGCGCCAGCAGGGGGACTTTAAGCACCGGGGAGCTGTTTTTT
CASRGTLSTGELFF
>TRBV28|NA|TRBJ1-1|NA
TGTGCCAGCAGTTTCTTAGAGGGCACTGAAGCTTTCTTT
CASSFLEGTEAFF
>TRBV3-1|NA|TRBJ2-2|TRBD2
TGTGCCAGCAGCGCGCCTAGCGGGAGTGGAAACACCGGGGAGCTGTTTTTT
CASSAPSGSGNTGELFF
>TRBV2|many|TRBJ2-2|NA
TGTGCCAGCAGCTTGCGACAAAGGGGCACCGGGGAGCTGTTTTTT
CASSLRQRGTGELFF
>TRBV20-1|many|TRBJ2-5|NA
TGCAGTGCTAGAGGCTCCCGATTGGGGACCCAGTACTTC
CSARGSRLGTQYF
>TRBV10-2|many|TRBJ1-1|TRBD1
TGCGCCGCGTCACCCACAGGGGCAACTGAAGCTTTCTTT
CAASPTGATEAFF
>TRBV30|many|TRBJ1-5|NA
TGTGCCTGGAGTGTAACCGGGGTCAATCAGCCCCAGCATTTT
CAWSVTGVNQPQHF
>TRBV7-9|NA|TRBJ2-3|NA
TGTGCCAGCAGCCTAGTGGACGGGGACGCAGATACGCAGTATTTT
CASSLVDGDADTQYF
>TRBV7-8|NA|TRBJ2-7|TRBD2
TGTGCCAGCAGCTTAGCGGTTGCTAGCGGGCCGTGGAAGAGCTCCTACGAGCAGTACTTC
CASSLAVASGPWKSSYEQYF
>TRBV5-1|NA|TRBJ2-5|TRBD1
TGCGCCAGCAGTCGACAGGGTGGTCTCCAAGAGACCCAGTACTTC
CASSRQGGLQETQYF
>TRBV11-2|NA|TRBJ2-5|TRBD2
TGTGCCAGCAGTCGCCCAGCGGGAGGAGGGGAGACCCAGTACTTC
CASSRPAGGGETQYF
>TRBV18|NA|TRBJ2-1|TRBD2
TGTGCCAGCTCACCCCTAGCGGGAGTCAATGAGCAGTTCTTC
CASSPLAGVNEQFF
>TRBV2|many|TRBJ1-5|NA
TGTGCCAGCAGTGAAGTCACGAGCAATCAGCCCCAGCATTTT
CASSEVTSNQPQHF
>TRBV6-2/TRBV6-3|few|TRBJ1-2|TRBD1
TGTGCCAGCAGTTACCAGACAGGGGGGGACTATGGCTACACCTTC
CASSYQTGGDYGYTF
>TRBV2|many|TRBJ2-1|NA
TGTGCCAGCAGGGCGACAGTTTACAATGAGCAGTTCTTC
CASRATVYNEQFF
>TRBV7-9|many|TRBJ2-1|NA
TGTGCCAGCAGCCCCCGGCTGGAACGCAATGAGCAGTTCTTC
CASSPRLERNEQFF
>TRBV19|many|TRBJ2-1|TRBD2
TGTGCCAGTAGTATAATAGGGACTAGCGGGAGCGATGAGCAGTTCTTC
CASSIIGTSGSDEQFF
>TRBV2|many|TRBJ1-4|NA
TGTGCCAGCAGTGTCGTGAGGAAGGAAAAACTGTTTTTT
CASSVVRKEKLFF
>TRBV20-1|NA|TRBJ1-1|NA
TGCAGTGCTAGTCAAGGACGGGTGAACACTGAAGCTTTCTTT
CSASQGRVNTEAFF
>TRBV30|few|TRBJ2-4|NA
TGTGCCTGGAGTGTACGGGGCATAGCCAAAAACATTCAGTACTTC
CAWSVRGIAKNIQYF
>TRBV20-1|few|TRBJ2-3|NA
TGCAGTGCCGGACGGGCGGGGGCAAACACAGATACGCAGTATTTT
CSAGRAGANTDTQYF
>TRBV7-9|few|TRBJ2-3|NA
TGTGCCAGCAGCTTAACGTTAGCTGCAGATACGCAGTATTTT
CASSLTLAADTQYF
>TRBV20-1|many|TRBJ2-7|TRBD2
TGCAGTGCCAGAAGTCGGGGGGAGGACATCTACGAGCAGTACTTC
CSARSRGEDIYEQYF
>TRBV2|many|TRBJ2-5|NA
TGTGCCAGCAGTCCCCTCCGTTTGGAGACCCAGTACTTC
CASSPLRLETQYF
>TRBV3-1|many|TRBJ2-5|NA
TGTGCCAGCAGCCCTCTCGGCGGCGCGGCCCAGTACTTC
CASSPLGGAAQYF
>TRBV10-3|NA|TRBJ2-5|NA
TGTGCCATCATGACCGGGACCTCGGGAGAGACCCAGTACTTC
CAIMTGTSGETQYF
>TRBV11-2|many|TRBJ2-3|NA
TGTGCCAGCAGCTTAGTGCGGGTCACAGATACGCAGTATTTT
CASSLVRVTDTQYF
>TRBV3-1|many|TRBJ1-1|TRBD1
TGTGCCAGCAGCCAAATGGCAGGGGGCACTGAAGCTTTCTTT
CASSQMAGGTEAFF
>TRBV24-1|many|TRBJ2-1|TRBD2
TGTGCCACCAGTGATGTGTGGCGGGAGGGAAATGAGCAGTTCTTC
CATSDVWREGNEQFF
>TRBV18|many|TRBJ1-5|TRBD1
TGTGCCAGCTCACGGCCGACGACAGGGGGGAGGGTTCAGCCCCAGCATTTT
CASSRPTTGGRVQPQHF
>TRBV24-1|many|TRBJ1-5|TRBD1
TGTGCCACCAGCCAAACCGGGACAGGGGGCCGGCAGCCCCAGCATTTT
CATSQTGTGGRQPQHF
>TRBV7-8|many|TRBJ2-2|TRBD2
TGTGCCAGCAGTCGGCGGGAGGGTAGCAGAGCCGGGGAGCTGTTTTTT
CASSRREGSRAGELFF
>TRBV18|many|TRBJ1-1|NA
TGTGCCAGCTCGCTCAATACAGGGTTTAGCACTGAAGCTTTCTTT
CASSLNTGFSTEAFF
>TRBV28|many|TRBJ2-7|NA
TGTGCCAGCAGCCACCCACAGGGACCCTACGAGCAGTACTTC
CASSHPQGPYEQYF
>TRBV15|many|TRBJ1-1|NA
TGTGCCACCAGCCTTCGACCTCAGGAAGTGAACACTGAAGCTTTCTTT
CATSLRPQEVNTEAFF
>TRBV5-1|few|TRBJ2-5|TRBD2
TGCGCCAGCAGCACACCAGGACTAGCGGGAGTAGAGACCCAGTACTTC
CASSTPGLAGVETQYF
>TRBV13|many|TRBJ2-5|NA
TGTGCCAGCAGCCCCCGAAGGGGATGGTGGGAGACCCAGTACTTC
CASSPRRGWWETQYF
>TRBV30|NA|TRBJ2-2|NA
TGTGCCTGGAACAGGGCTGGGGAGCTGTTTTTT
CAWNRAGELFF
>TRBV28|NA|TRBJ2-3|NA
TGTGCCAGCAGTTTATTCCCTACGCCGGATACGCAGTATTTT
CASSLFPTPDTQYF
>TRBV6-5|many|TRBJ1-1|NA
TGTGCCAGCAGTTACTCGAGTTCAAGGAACACTGAAGCTTTCTTT
CASSYSSSRNTEAFF
>TRBV5-5|NA|TRBJ1-5|NA
TGTGCCAGCAGCCAATGGGGGACGGGTCAGCCCCAGCATTTT
CASSQWGTGQPQHF
>TRBV19|NA|TRBJ2-7|TRBD1
TGTGCCAGTCAGGAGGCAGGGGGATCCTACGAGCAGTACTTC
CASQEAGGSYEQYF
>TRBV6-1|many|TRBJ2-2|TRBD2
TGTGCCAGCAGCACTAGCGGGATGAACACCGGGGAGCTGTTTTTT
CASSTSGMNTGELFF
>TRBV7-2|many|TRBJ2-2|NA
TGTGCCAGCAGCTTAGGTCCCTCAAGGGAGCTGTTTTTT
CASSLGPSRELFF
>TRBV10-2|NA|TRBJ1-2|NA
TGCGCCAGCTCGACTGGGACCAACTATGGCTACACCTTC
CASSTGTNYGYTF
>TRBV20-1|many|TRBJ1-1|NA
TGCAGTGCTAGAGATAGGAGGGGCTGGGGCACTGAAGCTTTCTTT
CSARDRRGWGTEAFF
>TRBV6-1|many|TRBJ2-7|NA
TGTGCCTGCGCCGCTCGAGTCTACGAGCAGTACTTC
CACAARVYEQYF
>TRBV30|NA|TRBJ1-2|NA
TGTGCCTGGCACACCCTGAGGGCTAACTATGGCTACACCTTC
CAWHTLRANYGYTF
>TRBV30|NA|TRBJ1-2|NA
TGTGCCTGGAGTGCTGGGGGGCAAGCGGGCTACACCTTC
CAWSAGGQAGYTF
>TRBV19|NA|TRBJ1-4|NA
TGTGCCAGTAGTATAGAGCGGGCCTTCGGAAATCAAAAACTGTTTTTT
CASSIERAFGNQKLFF
>TRBV7-4|NA|TRBJ1-1|TRBD1
TGTGCCAGCAGGATAAACGGGACAGATAACACTGAAGCTTTCTTT
CASRINGTDNTEAFF
>TRBV4-1|many|TRBJ2-1|NA
TGCGCCAGCAGCCCGAATCGAGGGGAGCAGTTCTTC
CASSPNRGEQFF
>TRBV6-1|few|TRBJ1-3|TRBD1
TGTGCCAGCAGCATTGGACAGGGAAGGTATATGAGAAACACCATATATTTT
CASSIGQGRYMRNTIYF
>TRBV29-1|many|TRBJ2-1|NA
TGCAGCGTTGCGGGCGGTCGTTTTCTTTACAATGAGCAGTTCTTC
CSVAGGRFLYNEQFF